This TCR beta chain was captured in a study of CD8 T cells in ankylosing spondylitis. Study-wide points: There was a TCR beta motif, made of several highly homologous variants, that appeared characteristic of ankylosing spondylitis blood. A number of the motif variants had already been described in reactive arthritis synovial fluid and blood. Disease-linked clones were reportedly significantly enriched in matched ankylosing spondylitis synovial fluid.

This clonotype was seen ten or more times. Its antigen is still unknown. With molecular barcodes, quantitative 5'-RACE was used to make the TCR beta libraries. Each CDR3 protein gets one entry after TCRdb re-called the 5' RACE reads with MiXCR. Altogether some 250,000 distinct CDR3 sequences are present, about 11% being singletons, with the ten largest covering roughly 6.8%. Per germline, CDR1 LGHNA and CDR2 YNFKEQ. The CDR3 consists of 16 residues. With V trimmed by 3 bases and J by 6 bases, 3 bases remained unmatched. The V gene is TRBV4-2, the J gene TRBJ2-2; 14 nucleotides line up with TRBD2. Sequenced material: blood, either unsorted or a sorted T cell fraction (not recorded which). This receptor was obtained from a male donor with ankylosing spondylitis or in good health (not recorded which). The chain's CDR3 is CASSHGTSGSPGELFF. DNA for the CDR3: TGTGCCAGCAGCCACGGGACTAGCGGGAGTCCCGGGGAGCTGTTTTTT.